This TCR beta chain was captured in a study of neurological immune-mediated disorders. V gave up 6 bases and J gave up 0 bases; unmatched junction bases: 11. The germline V gene has CDR1 SQVTM and CDR2 ANQGSEA. The CDR3 contains 16 residues. TCRdb fed the 5' RACE reads into MiXCR, producing one record per CDR3 protein. The repertoire holds fewer than 70,000 distinct CDR3 sequences, with nearly 10% as singletons. This clonotype was recorded many times. Time point of the sample: longitudinal time-point 2. This receptor was identified in a man younger than 40 in good health. The sequenced sample consisted of PBMCs. The chain uses TRBV29-1 and TRBJ2-3; 8 positions agree with TRBD1. The CDR3 loop reads CSVSIRDRSSTDTQYF. The DNA of the CDR3 is TGCAGCGTCTCGATCCGGGACAGGAGCAGCACAGATACGCAGTATTTT.